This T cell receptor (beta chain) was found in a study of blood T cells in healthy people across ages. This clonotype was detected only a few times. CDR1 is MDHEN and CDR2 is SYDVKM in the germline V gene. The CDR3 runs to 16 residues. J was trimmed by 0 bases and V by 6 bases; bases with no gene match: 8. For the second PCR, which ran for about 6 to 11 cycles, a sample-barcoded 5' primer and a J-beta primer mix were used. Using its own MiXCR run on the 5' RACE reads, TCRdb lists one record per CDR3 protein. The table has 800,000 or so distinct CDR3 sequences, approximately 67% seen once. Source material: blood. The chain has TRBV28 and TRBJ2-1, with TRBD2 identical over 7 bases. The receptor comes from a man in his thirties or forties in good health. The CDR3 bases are TGTGCCAGCAGCCCCGGCACGGGGGGCTCCTACAATGAGCAGTTCTTC. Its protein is CASSPGTGGSYNEQFF.